The 10 T cell receptor beta chains given below trace back to one sample, sequenced in a study of spatial heterogeneity in lung cancer. TCRdb re-analysed the 5' RACE reads in MiXCR, keeping a single row per CDR3 protein. Of about 47,000 distinct CDR3 sequences in the sample, less than 9% were seen once. Time point in this sample: blood at routine non-recurrence follow-up after resection. Frozen PBMC, nontumor lung or tumor provided whole RNA, which was sequenced unsorted. The sequenced sample was PBMCs, obtained at follow-up. Receptor source: a female donor with early-stage non-small cell lung cancer.

This clonotype has ten or more counts. The rearrangement uses TRBV27 and TRBJ1-1, with 12 nucleotides matching TRBD1. Germline V CDR1 and CDR2: MNHEY, SMNVEV (reference sequence). The trim removed 5 bases at V and 3 bases at J, leaving 4 bases unmatched. CDR3 size: 15 residues. CDR3 bases: TGTGCCAGCAGTAGAGGGACAGGGGGCCACACTGAAGCTTTCTTT. Translating it yields CASSRGTGGHTEAFF.

On this clonotype: A much larger clone lies a single base off, so this may be a read error. The rearrangement joins TRBV7-9 to TRBJ2-3; maybe TRBD1 (6 bases). The J call may be in error: the DNA end matches TRBJ1-5 better. CDR1 and CDR2 from the germline V gene are SEHNR and FQNEAQ (reference sequence). The length of the CDR3 is 15 residues. CDR3 DNA sequence: TGTGCCAGCAGCTTAAGAGCGGGGGCTACAGATACGCAGCATTTT. Encoded protein: CASSLRAGATDTQHF.

This clonotype was counted ten times or more. The chain joins TRBV15 to TRBJ1-3; D may be TRBD1 (5 bases). Trimming took 0 bases from V and 4 from J, leaving 10 bases between them. The germline V gene has CDR1 LNHNV and CDR2 YYDKDF (reference sequence). The CDR3 has 15 amino acids. CDR3 protein: CATSRDRDQGNTIYF. CDR3 DNA: TGTGCCACCAGCAGAGACAGGGATCAAGGAAACACCATATATTTT.

The table lists this clonotype with many counts. The chain joins TRBV4-1 to TRBJ2-3; D is possibly TRBD1 (6 bases). V lost 2 bases and J lost 0, with 9 bases in between. CDR1 is MGHRA and CDR2 is YSYEKL in the germline V gene. This CDR3 has 15 residues. This CDR3 is CASSQQGLSTDTQYF. The CDR3 DNA sequence: TGCGCCAGCAGCCAACAGGGGCTAAGCACAGATACGCAGTATTTT.

V gene TRBV18 combines with J gene TRBJ1-2; 11 bases match TRBD1. CDR1 is KGHSH and CDR2 is LQKENI in the germline V gene. The CDR3 contains 16 residues. V lost 3 bases to trimming and J lost 4 bases; unmatched junction nucleotides: 7. As DNA, the CDR3 is TGTGCCAGCTCACCCCAGGGACAGGGGGGTGCCTATGGCTACACCTTC. It specifies CASSPQGQGGAYGYTF.

This clonotype occurred a few times. The rearrangement uses TRBV29-1 and TRBJ2-3; 7 bases line up with TRBD2. With V trimmed by 4 bases and J by 6 bases, 4 bases remained unmatched. The CDR3 spans 12 residues. Germline lookup yields CDR1 SQVTM and CDR2 ANQGSEA. The CDR3 loop reads CSVARGFDTQYF. CDR3 DNA: TGCAGCGTTGCGCGGGGGTTCGATACGCAGTATTTT.

The chain employs TRBV29-1 and TRBJ2-1; D gene uncertain. This CDR3 spans 12 amino acids. V was clipped by 3 bases and J by 3 bases, with 6 bases between them. Germline loops: CDR1 SQVTM, CDR2 ANQGSEA. The CDR3 region has the DNA TGCAGCGTTGACTTAAACTACAATGAGCAGTTCTTC. This translates into CSVDLNYNEQFF.

The chain joins TRBV29-1 to TRBJ2-3; 9 bases fit TRBD2. Germline V gives CDR1 SQVTM, CDR2 ANQGSEA. There are 16 residues in the CDR3. The junction had 7 bases not matched to a gene; V was cut back by 1 base and J by 2 bases. The CDR3 DNA reads TGCAGCGTTGAAGTCCCGACTAGCGGACACACAGATACGCAGTATTTT. It codes for CSVEVPTSGHTDTQYF.

The table lists this clonotype with many counts. The chain recombines TRBV7-9 with TRBJ1-5; no firm D call. V was pared by 5 bases and J by 3 bases, with 5 bases between. Germline CDR1 is SEHNR and CDR2 is FQNEAQ (reference sequence). CDR3 length equals 12 residues. CDR3 sequence (DNA): TGTGCCAGCAGCCCCCCCAATCAGCCCCAGCATTTT. This codes for CASSPPNQPQHF.

The chain is built from TRBV2 and TRBJ1-1, with unresolved D. Trimming cost V 3 bases and J 0 bases, with 8 bases left between them. Germline CDR1 SNHLY, CDR2 FYNNEI. The CDR3 runs to 14 residues. This chain's CDR3 is CASSEEYMNTEAFF. The CDR3, as DNA: TGTGCCAGCAGTGAGGAATACATGAACACTGAAGCTTTCTTT.